The present T cell receptor beta chain was sequenced within a study of shared clonotypes between healthy human individuals. Study-wide results and limits: Investigators collected only blood, and repertoires in tissues likely differ.

The protocol was immunoSEQ multiplex PCR, while the TCRdb copy is restricted to in-frame clones and leaves out a portion. This sample yields approximately 1,000,000 clones, of which around 78% are seen a single time; more than 0.5% belongs to the top ten. A note on this clone: The target antigen is unknown.

The origin of this receptor is a man aged 18 to 29 in good health. Some clones in this sample may be carry-over from other donors' samples. The sample taken for sequencing was memory CD4+ T cells from PBMCs. The sample's subset: CD45RA-negative fraction.

CDR3 protein: CASSPDRARGETQYF. The CDR3 DNA follows: TGTGCCAGCAGTCCGGACAGAGCGAGGGGAGAGACCCAGTACTTC. The chain couples TRBV11-1 to TRBJ2-5; tentatively, D is TRBD1 (6 bases). The V gene lost 6 bases and the J gene lost 4 bases, with 18 bases spanning the gap. The germline gives CDR1 SGHAT, CDR2 FQDESV (reference sequence). This CDR3 has 15 amino acids.